The TCR beta chain under discussion was sequenced for a study of regulatory T cells in long-lasting Graves disease. The length of the CDR3 is 14 residues. V shed 6 bases and J 9 bases; nucleotides not matched to a gene: 7. Germline V lookup: CDR1 ENHRY, CDR2 SYGVKD. This sample's time point: newly diagnosed GD, antithyroid drugs for less than 3 months. From PBMCs, RNA was extracted and then used to make the TCR library. The TCR beta library used iRepertoire HTBI primers with Arm-PCR amplification of CDR3. In the authors' methods: Identification yielded approximately 66 TRBV and 13 to 15 TRBJ segments across samples. Using its own MiXCR run on the multiplex PCR reads, TCRdb lists one record per CDR3 protein. The V and J calls here are based on TCRdb, not the publication. The sample consists of around 480,000 distinct CDR3 sequences, 15% to 20% of them appearing once. Comments on this clonotype: Its antigen is still unknown.

Findings of the study overall: Reduced TCR diversity was observed in persistent Graves' patients versus newly diagnosed patients. Patients with persistent disease shared some 3,000 public clonotypes, outpacing the approximately 970 shared by new patients.

This sample was also put to use in a study of T cells in Graves' hyperthyroidism and ophthalmopathy. That work states: With the HTBI primer set, the TCR CDR3 went through a first round of RT-PCR.

This chain connects TRBV10-3 to TRBJ2-2; 10 positions agree with TRBD1. The receptor was isolated from a woman aged 35-65 years with Graves disease. Material: peripheral blood mononuclear cells (PBMCs), obtained at new diagnosis, from a patient treated with antithyroid drugs. This CDR3 reads CAIRPDRGHWELFF. CDR3 bases: TGTGCCATCAGGCCAGACAGGGGGCATTGGGAGCTGTTTTTT.